This T cell receptor (beta chain) was profiled in a study of blood T cells in healthy people across ages. The second PCR ran roughly 6 to 12 cycles with a sample-barcoded 5' primer and J-beta primers. TCRdb processed the 5' RACE reads anew with MiXCR; each CDR3 protein has one entry. Among fewer than 2,000,000 distinct CDR3 sequences listed, almost 35% were seen once. Trimming at V came to 6 bases and at J to 5 bases, leaving 10 bases not matched to a gene. CDR1 is MNHEY and CDR2 is SVGAGI in the germline V gene. The length of the CDR3 is 16 residues. This receptor was obtained from a woman aged 25 to 39 in good health. Source material: blood. The chain links TRBV6-5 to TRBJ1-4; 9 positions agree with TRBD1. CDR3: CASSPGQGLPNEKLFF. The DNA of the CDR3 is TGTGCCAGCAGCCCGGGACAGGGACTTCCGAATGAAAAACTGTTTTTT.